The source of this TCR beta chain is a study of human T cells and chemical hapten exposure. Whole-study context: Alopecia areata, totalis or universalis affected patients who were mostly female.

The CDR3 contains 12 residues. J lost 7 bases, V lost 11 bases, and 8 bases had no gene match. Germline V gene lookup returns CDR1 MNHNY and CDR2 SVGAGI (reference sequence). The library labeled individual cDNA molecules by adding unique molecular identifiers to them. TCRdb independently ran MiXCR on the RACE reads; one entry per CDR3 protein. Counted here are about 100,000 distinct CDR3 sequences, approximately 10% occurring once; the ten biggest clones make up under 4.5%. This clonotype occurred many times. Time point here: patch test 1, 2 weeks after DPC sensitization. Treatment denoted: therapeutic diphenylcyclopropenone sensitization with weekly scalp DPC.

This receptor was obtained from a woman in her thirties or forties with alopecia areata. Some clones in this sample may be carry-over from other donors' samples. This chain joins TRBV6-6 and TRBJ1-2, with 9 bases fitting TRBD1. The sample here was whole blood, taken in connection with sensitization to the hapten diphenylcyclopropenone (DPC). CDR3 sequence: CASSGTGTGYTF. The CDR3, as DNA: TGTGCCTCTTCCGGGACAGGGACTGGCTACACCTTC.